Described below is a single T cell receptor beta chain sequence and its context. This entry belongs to a study of control samples from healthy donors and cancer patients. TCRdb's copy holds only in-frame clones and misses some; the assay was immunoSEQ multiplex PCR. The sample records 150,000 to 200,000 clones, around 87% being singletons. The sequence was collected from a woman aged 50 to 60 in good health. The sample comprised blood.

For the CDR3, the DNA is TGTGCCAGCAGTTACCAGGGGGCGCCCACTGAAGCTTTCTTT. It translates to CASSYQGAPTEAFF. J is TRBJ1-1 and V is TRBV6-6; TRBD1 agrees at 8 bases. CDR3 size: 14 residues. With 2 bases clipped from V and 4 bases from J, the junction kept 3 bases outside the gene matches. The germline CDR1 and CDR2 sequences are MNHNY and SVGAGI (reference sequence).